This TCR beta chain was found in a study of blood T cell repertoires in COVID-19. About the study: In each case, the material was cDNA or gDNA derived from T cells, B-cell-depleted T cells, or PBMCs.

TCRdb's copy holds only in-frame clones and misses some; the assay was immunoSEQ multiplex PCR. The repertoire consists of 65,000 or so clones, with about 83% occurring once and the leading ten covering 25%. The sample was peripheral blood. The sequence was collected from a human donor in a cohort sampled during active COVID-19.

The chain's CDR3 is CASSPDSILSGELFF. The CDR3 DNA reads TGTGCCAGCAGTCCCGACAGTATCCTCTCCGGGGAGCTGTTTTTT. The rearrangement links TRBV5-4 to TRBJ2-2, with D possibly matching TRBD1 (5 bases). Looked up from germline, CDR1 is SGHNT and CDR2 is YYREEE (reference sequence). Between the trimmed V and J ends, which lost 5 bases and 6 bases, there was a span of 17 bases. CDR3 length equals 15 residues.